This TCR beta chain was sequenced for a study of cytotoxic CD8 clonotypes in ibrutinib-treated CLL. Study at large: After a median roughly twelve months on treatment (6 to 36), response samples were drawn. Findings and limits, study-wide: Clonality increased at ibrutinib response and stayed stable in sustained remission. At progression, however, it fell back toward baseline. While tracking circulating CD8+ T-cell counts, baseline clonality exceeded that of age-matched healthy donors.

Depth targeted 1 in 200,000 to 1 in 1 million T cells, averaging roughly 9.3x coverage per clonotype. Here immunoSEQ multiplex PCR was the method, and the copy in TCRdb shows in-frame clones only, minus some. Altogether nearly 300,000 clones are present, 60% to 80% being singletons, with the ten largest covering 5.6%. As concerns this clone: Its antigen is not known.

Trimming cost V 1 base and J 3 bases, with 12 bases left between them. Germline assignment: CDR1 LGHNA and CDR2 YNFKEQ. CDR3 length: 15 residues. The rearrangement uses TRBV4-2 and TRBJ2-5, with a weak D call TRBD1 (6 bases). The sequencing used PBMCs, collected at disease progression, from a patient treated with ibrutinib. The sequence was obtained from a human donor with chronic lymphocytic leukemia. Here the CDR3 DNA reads TGTGCCAGCAGCCAAGGCCAGGGGAATGAAGAGACCCAGTACTTC. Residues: CASSQGQGNEETQYF.